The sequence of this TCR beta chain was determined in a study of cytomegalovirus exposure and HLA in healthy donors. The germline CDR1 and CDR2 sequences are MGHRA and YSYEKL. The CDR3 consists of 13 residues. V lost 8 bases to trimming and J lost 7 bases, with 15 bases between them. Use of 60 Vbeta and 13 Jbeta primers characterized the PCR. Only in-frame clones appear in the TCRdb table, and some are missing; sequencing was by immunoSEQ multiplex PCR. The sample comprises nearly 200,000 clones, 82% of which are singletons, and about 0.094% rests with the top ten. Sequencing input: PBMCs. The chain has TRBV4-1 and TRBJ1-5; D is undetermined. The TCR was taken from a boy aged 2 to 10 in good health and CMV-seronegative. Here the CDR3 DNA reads TGCGCCAGCGCCGCGGGTTTCGGCCAGCCCCAGCATTTT. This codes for CASAAGFGQPQHF.